Listed below are T cell receptor beta chains from one sample, sequenced in a study of blood T cell repertoires in COVID-19. The method was immunoSEQ multiplex PCR; TCRdb's version includes in-frame clones alone and lacks a portion of them. The sample has about 240,000 clones, around nine tenths seen once; the top ten hold roughly 3.7%. The sequenced material came from PBMCs or T cells enriched from blood (not recorded which). The receptors derive from a woman aged 30 to 39 who had recovered from COVID-19. CDR3s leave out the opening cysteine and the closing phenylalanine or tryptophan. A D gene is named only where the DNA matches it firmly.

TRBV3-1/TRBV3-2	TRBJ1-5	.	ASSQGTVSNQPQH
TRBV9	TRBJ2-2	.	ASSVDPVAENTGELF
TRBV5-4	TRBJ1-4	.	ASSSATGSGEKLF
TRBV7-9	TRBJ1-2	TRBD1	ASSLRGQLSYGYT
TRBV19	TRBJ2-5	.	ASRAGTHVRGETQY
TRBV27	TRBJ2-7	TRBD1	ASSSPGQTLYEQY
TRBV11-2	TRBJ1-5	.	ASSLGVGSGWQPQH
TRBV29-1	TRBJ1-2	.	SAALGEGIDYGYT
TRBV29-1	TRBJ1-1	TRBD1	SGDRENTEAF
TRBV5-1	TRBJ1-1	TRBD1	ASSLAARQGEAEAF
TRBV14	TRBJ2-1	TRBD1	ASSQDLPGQNYNEQF
TRBV9	TRBJ2-7	TRBD1	ASSPRQGSSTYEQY
TRBV28	TRBJ1-2	.	ASAISGTPNYGYT
TRBV30	TRBJ1-5	.	AWSRPDSYQPQH
TRBV9	TRBJ2-3	TRBD2	ASSASGTSGRWVTDTQY
TRBV7-6	TRBJ2-1	TRBD2	ASSLARGGTSGSTEQF
TRBV30	TRBJ1-1	.	ACKKAADFTEAF
TRBV3-1/TRBV3-2	TRBJ2-7	.	ASSQESLARYEQY
TRBV6-6	TRBJ2-7	.	ASSYSGVAEQY
TRBV28	TRBJ1-2	TRBD1	ASGYSFTGVTYGYT
TRBV5-1	TRBJ2-2	TRBD1	ASSFPGQGAAGELF
TRBV6-5	TRBJ1-2	.	ASRKGREYGYT
TRBV28	TRBJ1-5	.	ASSFPLQATNQPQH
TRBV2	TRBJ1-3	.	ASSPDRGSGNTIY
TRBV3-1/TRBV3-2	TRBJ2-2	TRBD2	ASSPPGLAETGELF
TRBV7-9	TRBJ1-6	.	ASSPGLFTPLH
TRBV3-1/TRBV3-2	TRBJ1-1	.	ASSQAQGNTEAF
TRBV9	TRBJ1-2	.	ASGDIGYT
TRBV5-4	TRBJ2-3	TRBD2	ASSPNLWTSGEADTQY
TRBV28	TRBJ1-6	.	ASSPGGGARNSPLH
TRBV6-5	TRBJ1-5	.	ASSPILVRNQPQH
TRBV27	TRBJ1-2	TRBD1	ASRNWDSLGTYGYT
TRBV28	TRBJ2-7	.	ASSSGRTSYEQY
TRBV28	TRBJ1-3	TRBD1	ASSPGQGNGNTIY
TRBV30	TRBJ1-2	TRBD1	AWRIAGQPTET
TRBV6-2/TRBV6-3	TRBJ1-2	.	ASSYPGWGYT
TRBV27	TRBJ1-6	.	ASSFSPRSPLH
TRBV6-5	TRBJ2-3	TRBD2	ASKTSEGTQY
TRBV27	TRBJ2-1	TRBD2	ASSSRGSSYNEQF
TRBV4-3	TRBJ1-2	TRBD1	ASSQNRGWIYGYT
TRBV28	TRBJ2-1	TRBD1	ASSLLTGGGGGNEQF
TRBV11-2	TRBJ2-7	.	ASSPQGREQY
TRBV10-3	TRBJ1-6	.	AISTDSVGSPLH
TRBV7-2	TRBJ2-1	TRBD1	ASSLVPQGAWV
TRBV18	TRBJ1-1	.	ASSPRDTNTEAF
TRBV28	TRBJ2-5	TRBD1	ATGRDRGRLVGETQY
TRBV28	TRBJ2-7	TRBD1	ASVPGQGAGGQY
TRBV11-2	TRBJ2-7	.	ASSSIGTQKSYEQY
TRBV27	TRBJ1-1	.	ASSLSPSGTEAF
TRBV10-3	TRBJ1-1	TRBD1	AISERTGPTF
TRBV27	TRBJ1-1	.	ASSLSTGNTEAF
TRBV28	TRBJ1-4	TRBD1	ASRQGGNNEKLF
TRBV6-4	TRBJ1-2	.	ASSAEGSFLMGGYT
TRBV7-2	TRBJ2-7	TRBD2	ASRFLLGAGAYEQY
TRBV28	TRBJ1-5	TRBD1	ASSLYPGQGFHQPQH